This T cell receptor beta chain comes out of a study of Ad26.COV2.S vaccination and SARS-CoV-2 variants. Profiled with immunoSEQ multiplex PCR; TCRdb holds only in-frame clones, not every one. The sample gives approximately 360,000 clones, around 82% of which show up once; just under 7.5% is in the top ten. The treatment denotes: some 20 received Ad26.COV2.S at low or high dose, single or two shots; 5 received placebo; per-sample allocation not given. Samples were taken on day 63 after the first vaccine or placebo injection. Germline V gene lookup returns CDR1 SQVTM and CDR2 ANQGSEA. There are 12 residues in the CDR3. The J segment lost 4 bases and the V segment lost 4 bases, leaving 3 bases of the junction unmatched. This clone was detected only once.

The V and J genes are TRBV29-1 and TRBJ2-7, with 8 nucleotides matching TRBD1. This material consisted of peripheral blood, taken in a trial of Ad26.COV2.S vaccine versus placebo. This receptor was identified in a person between 18 and 65 years old who received the Ad26.COV2.S COVID-19 vaccine or a placebo. CDR3 bases: TGCAGCGTTGGGCAGGGGGCGTACGAGCAGTACTTC. Its protein product is CSVGQGAYEQYF.